This TCR beta chain originates from a study of glioma-infiltrating T cells. Study-wide results and caveats: Gliomas, especially low-grade, showed above-expected tissue-blood divergence; non-neoplastic patients showed below.

This clonotype has more than one count but fewer than ten. What it recognizes is unknown. CDR1 is MDHEN and CDR2 is SYDVKM in the germline V gene. Unmatched junction bases numbered 8, after V lost 8 bases and J lost 2 bases. The length of the CDR3 is 15 residues. Amplification of TCR alpha and beta CDR3 regions from RNA used iRepertoire nested multiplex PCR. MiXCR was run by TCRdb on the multiplex PCR reads, yielding one entry per CDR3 protein. The data show under 200,000 distinct CDR3 sequences, 30% to 40% seen once. The TCR originated in a human donor with low-grade glioma or glioblastoma, undergoing nonglioma brain surgery, or in good health (not recorded which). The chain carries TRBV28 and TRBJ2-4; 8 bases agree with TRBD1. The material sequenced was glioma tissue, nonneoplastic brain tissue, or PBMCs (not recorded which). CDR3 DNA sequence: TGTGCCAGCGGTCCGGACAGGGCTACCAAAAACATTCAGTACTTC. Translating it yields CASGPDRATKNIQYF.